The 5 T cell receptor beta chains below were found in one sample sequenced in a study of CXCR3-negative and CXCR3-positive naive CD8 T cells. Study-level points and caveats: For CXCR3-positive naive cells, TRB CDR3s were more hydrophobic than those of CXCR3-negative naive cells.

Their antigens remain unidentified. In preparing the TRB cDNA libraries, 5' RACE with UMI labels was used. TCRdb reprocessed the 5' RACE reads and keeps a single row for each CDR3 protein, giving no DNA. In total, the table holds around 50,000 distinct CDR3 sequences. Specimen: naive CXCR3+ CD8+ T cells from blood. The subset: CD45RO-CCR7+CD27+CD95- naive CD8+ T cells expressing CXCR3 (TNR3+). The source of these receptors is a human donor in good health. Some clones in this sample may be carry-over from other donors' samples.

The rearrangement joins TRBV7-3 to TRBJ2-3; TCRdb's D call of TRBD2 is untestable without DNA. There are 16 residues in the CDR3. Germline V gene sequence: CDR1 SGHTA, CDR2 FQGTGA. The CDR3 loop is CASSLIGGGAKDTQYF.

The rearrangement uses TRBV7-9 and TRBJ1-2. Germline CDR1 and CDR2: SEHNR and FQNEAQ (reference sequence). The CDR3 sequence is 13 residues long. CDR3 amino acids: CASSVTGLYGYTF.

The genes are TRBV4-1 and TRBJ2-1; the TCRdb D gene call, TRBD2, has no DNA to confirm it. The germline gives CDR1 MGHRA, CDR2 YSYEKL. This CDR3 comprises 17 residues. The CDR3 spells CASSQDIAGGREAEQFF.

The CDR3 region is CASSLGRWNEQYF. The V call is TRBV28, the J call TRBJ2-7; TCRdb's D call, TRBD1, is unchecked because there is no DNA. The length of the CDR3 is 13 residues. Germline-derived CDR1 and CDR2 are MDHEN and SYDVKM.

The V and J genes are TRBV7-2 and TRBJ1-1. This CDR3 region has 12 residues. Germline-derived CDR1 and CDR2 are SGHTA and FQGNSA. The chain's CDR3 is CASSSRTSEAFF. Together with reference TRBV7-2 and TRBJ1-1, the CDR3 gives the full variable domain: GAGVSQSPSNKVTEKGKDVELRCDPISGHTALYWYRQSLGQGLEFLIYFQGNSAPDKSGLPSDRFSAERTGGSVSTLTIQRTQQEDSAVYLCASSSRTSEAFFGQGTRLTVV.